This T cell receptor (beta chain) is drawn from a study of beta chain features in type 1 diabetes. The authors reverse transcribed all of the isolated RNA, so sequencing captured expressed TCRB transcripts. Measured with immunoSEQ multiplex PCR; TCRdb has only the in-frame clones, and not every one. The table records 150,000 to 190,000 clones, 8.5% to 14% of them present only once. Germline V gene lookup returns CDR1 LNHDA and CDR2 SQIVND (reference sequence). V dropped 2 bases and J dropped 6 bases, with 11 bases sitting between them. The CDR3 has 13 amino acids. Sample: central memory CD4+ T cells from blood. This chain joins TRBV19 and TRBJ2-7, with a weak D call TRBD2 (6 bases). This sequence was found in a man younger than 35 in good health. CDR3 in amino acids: CASSIKTGVEQYF. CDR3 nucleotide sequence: TGTGCCAGTAGTATAAAGACGGGGGTCGAGCAGTACTTC.